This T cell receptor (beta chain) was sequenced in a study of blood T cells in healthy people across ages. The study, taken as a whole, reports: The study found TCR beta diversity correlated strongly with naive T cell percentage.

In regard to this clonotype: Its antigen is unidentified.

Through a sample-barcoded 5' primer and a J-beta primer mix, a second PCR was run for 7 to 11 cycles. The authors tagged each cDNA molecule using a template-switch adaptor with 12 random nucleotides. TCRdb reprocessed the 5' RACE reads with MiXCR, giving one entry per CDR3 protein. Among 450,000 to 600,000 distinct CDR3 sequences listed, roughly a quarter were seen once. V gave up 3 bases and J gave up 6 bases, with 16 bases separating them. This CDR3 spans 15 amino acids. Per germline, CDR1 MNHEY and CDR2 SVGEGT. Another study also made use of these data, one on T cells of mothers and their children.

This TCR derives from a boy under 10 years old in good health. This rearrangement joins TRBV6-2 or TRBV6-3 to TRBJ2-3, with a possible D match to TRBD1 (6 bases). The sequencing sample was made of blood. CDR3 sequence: CASSYRRGAEDTQYF. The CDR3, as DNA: TGTGCCAGCAGTTATCGCAGGGGCGCGGAGGATACGCAGTATTTT.